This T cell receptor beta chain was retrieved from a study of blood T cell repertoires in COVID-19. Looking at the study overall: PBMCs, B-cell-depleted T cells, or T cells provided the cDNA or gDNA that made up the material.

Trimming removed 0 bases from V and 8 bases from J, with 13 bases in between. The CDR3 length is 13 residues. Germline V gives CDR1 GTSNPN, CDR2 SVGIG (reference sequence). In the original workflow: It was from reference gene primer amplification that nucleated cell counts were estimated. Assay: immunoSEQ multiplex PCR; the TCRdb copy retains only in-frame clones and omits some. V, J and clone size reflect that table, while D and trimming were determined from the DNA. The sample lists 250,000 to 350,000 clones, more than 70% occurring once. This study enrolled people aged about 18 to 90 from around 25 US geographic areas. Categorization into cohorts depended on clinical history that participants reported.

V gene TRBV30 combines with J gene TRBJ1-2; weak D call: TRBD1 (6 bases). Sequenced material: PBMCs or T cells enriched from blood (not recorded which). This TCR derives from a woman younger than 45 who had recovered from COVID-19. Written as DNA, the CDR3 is TGTGCCTGGAGTGTAAAACAGGGAATCGGCTACACCTTC. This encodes CAWSVKQGIGYTF.